This section outlines one T cell receptor (beta chain) sequence together with its context. The sample is drawn from a study of shared clonotypes between healthy human individuals. This CDR3 is built from 14 residues. Germline CDR1 reads MNHEY; CDR2 reads SMNVEV (reference sequence). V was trimmed by 3 bases and J by 5 bases, leaving 13 bases between them. Generated by immunoSEQ multiplex PCR, the TCRdb table keeps only in-frame clones and is missing some. The sample lists roughly 2,500,000 clones, 93% occurring once. The TCR sequence derives from a man aged 18 to 35 in good health. Some clones in this sample may be carry-over from other donors' samples. The chain has TRBV27 and TRBJ2-5; the D gene could be TRBD1 or TRBD2 (5 bases each). Sequencing was performed on naive CD4+ T cells from PBMCs. The subset here: CD45RA+ positively selected. CDR3 protein: CASSFSGAVETQYF. DNA of the CDR3: TGTGCCAGCAGTTTCTCCGGGGCCGTGGAGACCCAGTACTTC.